One sample yielded the 4 T cell receptor beta chains listed below, sequenced in a study of T-cell reconstitution after alpha-beta-depleted transplantation in children. A library of TCRbeta sequences, prepared with unique molecular identifiers, was generated. TCRdb passed the PCR reads through MiXCR, listing each CDR3 protein once. The sample lists around 400,000 distinct CDR3 sequences, about a fifth seen once, with 3% to 4.5% in the top ten. The sequencing here drew on PBMCs from the stem cell graft donor, taken from the stem cell graft. These receptors all stem from a human donor who donated a stem cell graft to a child with acute myeloid leukemia.

This clonotype was seen a handful of times. In DNA form, the CDR3 reads TGCAGTGCTAGTACCGGGGGGGATGAAAAACTGTTTTTT. As protein: CSASTGGDEKLFF. This rearrangement joins TRBV20-1 to TRBJ1-4, with D perhaps matching TRBD1 (5 bases). Germline V lookup: CDR1 DFQATT, CDR2 SNEGSKA (reference sequence). Trimming took 3 bases from V and 6 from J, leaving 11 bases between them. The CDR3 length is 13 residues.

This clonotype was observed many times. This chain joins TRBV29-1 and TRBJ2-5; 9 bases are a match to TRBD2. The CDR3 length is 12 residues. CDR1 SQVTM and CDR2 ANQGSEA come from the germline V gene. Unmatched junction bases numbered 3, after V lost 5 bases and J lost 5 bases. For the CDR3, the DNA is TGCAGCGTTTACCTAGCGGGGGAGACCCAGTACTTC. Translating gives CSVYLAGETQYF.

In DNA form, the CDR3 reads TGTGCCAGCAGCTTAGCGCGCGGGAGGGCCGCCGAGACCCAGTACTTC. It is translated as CASSLARGRAAETQYF. This chain uses TRBV7-2 with TRBJ2-5; 9 bases agree with TRBD2. CDR1 is SGHTA, CDR2 FQGNSA, per germline. Trimming cost V 0 bases and J 5 bases; bases outside gene matches: 7. This CDR3 has 16 amino acids.

At least ten counts were recorded for this clonotype. The rearrangement joins TRBV4-3 to TRBJ2-7; the D gene is possibly TRBD2 (6 bases). Trimming took off 1 base at V and 2 bases at J, with 12 bases between the two ends. From germline, CDR1 is LGHNA and CDR2 YSLEER. This CDR3 spans 15 amino acids. CDR3 region: CASSQVLAPTYEQYF. CDR3 bases: TGCGCCAGCAGCCAAGTACTAGCACCGACCTACGAGCAGTACTTC.